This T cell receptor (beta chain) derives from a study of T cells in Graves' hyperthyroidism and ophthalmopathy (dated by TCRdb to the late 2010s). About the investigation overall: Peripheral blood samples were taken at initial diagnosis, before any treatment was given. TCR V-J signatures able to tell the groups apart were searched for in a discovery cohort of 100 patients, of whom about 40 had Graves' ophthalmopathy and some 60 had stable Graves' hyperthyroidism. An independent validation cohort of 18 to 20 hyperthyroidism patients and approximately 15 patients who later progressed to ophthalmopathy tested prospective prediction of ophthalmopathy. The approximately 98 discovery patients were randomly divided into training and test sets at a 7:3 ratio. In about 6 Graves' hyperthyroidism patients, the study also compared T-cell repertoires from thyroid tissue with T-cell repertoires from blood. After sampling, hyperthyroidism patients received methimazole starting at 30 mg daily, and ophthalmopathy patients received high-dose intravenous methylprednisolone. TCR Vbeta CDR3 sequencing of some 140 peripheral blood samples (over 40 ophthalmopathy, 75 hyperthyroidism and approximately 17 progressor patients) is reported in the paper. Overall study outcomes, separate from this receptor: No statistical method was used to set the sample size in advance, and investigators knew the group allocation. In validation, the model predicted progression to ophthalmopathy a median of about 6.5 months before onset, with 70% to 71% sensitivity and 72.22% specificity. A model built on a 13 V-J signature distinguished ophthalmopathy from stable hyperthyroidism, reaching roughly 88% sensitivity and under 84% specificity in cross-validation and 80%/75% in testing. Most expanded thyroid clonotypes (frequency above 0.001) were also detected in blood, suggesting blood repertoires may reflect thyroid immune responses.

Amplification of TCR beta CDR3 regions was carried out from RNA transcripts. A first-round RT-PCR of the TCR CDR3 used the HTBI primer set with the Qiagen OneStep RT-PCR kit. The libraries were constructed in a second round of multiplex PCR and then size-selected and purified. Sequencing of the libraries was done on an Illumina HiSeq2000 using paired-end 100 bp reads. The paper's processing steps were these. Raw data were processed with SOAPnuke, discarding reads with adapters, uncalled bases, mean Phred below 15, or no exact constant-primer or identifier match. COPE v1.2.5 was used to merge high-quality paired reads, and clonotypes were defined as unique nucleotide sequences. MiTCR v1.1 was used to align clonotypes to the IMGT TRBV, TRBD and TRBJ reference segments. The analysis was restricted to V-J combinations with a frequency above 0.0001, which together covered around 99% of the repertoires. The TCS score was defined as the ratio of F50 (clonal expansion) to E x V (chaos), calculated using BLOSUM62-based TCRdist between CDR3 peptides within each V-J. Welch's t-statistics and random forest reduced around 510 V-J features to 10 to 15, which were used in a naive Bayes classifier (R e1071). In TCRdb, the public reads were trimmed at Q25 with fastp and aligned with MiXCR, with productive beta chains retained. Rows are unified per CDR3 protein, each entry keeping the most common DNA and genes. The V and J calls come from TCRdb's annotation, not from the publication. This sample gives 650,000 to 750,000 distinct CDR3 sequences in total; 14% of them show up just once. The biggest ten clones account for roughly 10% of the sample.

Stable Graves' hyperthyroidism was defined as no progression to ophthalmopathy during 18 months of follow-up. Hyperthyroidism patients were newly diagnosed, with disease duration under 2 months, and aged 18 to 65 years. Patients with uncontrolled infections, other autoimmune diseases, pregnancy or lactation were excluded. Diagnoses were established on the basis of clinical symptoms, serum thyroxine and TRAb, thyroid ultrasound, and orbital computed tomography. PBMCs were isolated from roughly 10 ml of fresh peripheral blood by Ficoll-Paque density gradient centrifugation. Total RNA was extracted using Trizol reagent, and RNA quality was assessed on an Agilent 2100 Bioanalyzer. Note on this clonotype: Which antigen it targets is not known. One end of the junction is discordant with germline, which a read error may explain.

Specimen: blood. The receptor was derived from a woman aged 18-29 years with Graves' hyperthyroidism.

The bases read TGTGCCGGCAGCTCCTGGCAGGGGGCGCTTGATGAGCAGTTCTTC. Translated, this gives CAGSSWQGALDEQFF. The receptor chain draws on TRBV14 and TRBJ2-1, with TRBD1 identical over 8 junction bases. From the cysteine through the phenylalanine, the CDR3 covers 15 amino acids. The sequence is cut down to CDR3 DNA, 45 bases in frame from base 1. CDR1 and CDR2 are drawn from the germline V gene: SGHDN, FVKESK.